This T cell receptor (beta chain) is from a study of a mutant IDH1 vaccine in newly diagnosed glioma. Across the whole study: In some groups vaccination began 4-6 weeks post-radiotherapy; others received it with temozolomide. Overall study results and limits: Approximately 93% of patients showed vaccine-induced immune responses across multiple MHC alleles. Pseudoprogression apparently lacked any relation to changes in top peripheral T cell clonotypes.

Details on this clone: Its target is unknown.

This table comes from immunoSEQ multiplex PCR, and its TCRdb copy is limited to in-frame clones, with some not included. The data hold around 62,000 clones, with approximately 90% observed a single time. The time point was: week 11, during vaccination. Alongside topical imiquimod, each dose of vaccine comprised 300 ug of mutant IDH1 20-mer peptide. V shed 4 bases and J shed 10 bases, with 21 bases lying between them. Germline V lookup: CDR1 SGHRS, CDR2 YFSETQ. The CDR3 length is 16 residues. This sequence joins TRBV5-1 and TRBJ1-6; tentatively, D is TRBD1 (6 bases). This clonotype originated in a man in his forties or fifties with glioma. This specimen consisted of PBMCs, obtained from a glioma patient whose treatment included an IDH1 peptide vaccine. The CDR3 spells CASSRSTGTSGSPLHF. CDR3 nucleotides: TGCGCCAGCAGCAGGTCTACCGGGACATCGGGGTCACCCCTCCACTTT.